These 17 T cell receptor beta chains were all obtained from the same sample, sequenced in a study of T cells after yellow fever vaccination. One entry per CDR3 protein results from TCRdb running MiXCR on the 5' RACE reads. This table holds 90,000 to 130,000 distinct CDR3 sequences, under 9% found once. This specimen consisted of CD8+ T cells sorted from PBMCs, obtained 45 days after the yellow fever booster vaccination. The receptor set was obtained from a man in his thirties or forties who received the YFV17D yellow fever vaccine.

This clonotype was detected ten times or more. V is TRBV29-1 and J is TRBJ2-1, with 10 bases identical to TRBD2. The germline CDR1 and CDR2 sequences are SQVTM and ANQGSEA. V lost 7 bases to trimming and J lost 2 bases; unmatched junction nucleotides: 8. CDR3 length: 15 amino acids. The DNA for the CDR3 is TGCAGCGGTGAGGAGCGGGAGGGCCCCTACAATGAGCAGTTCTTC. Encoded protein: CSGEEREGPYNEQFF.

This clonotype appeared many times. V usage is TRBV20-1 and J usage is TRBJ2-4; TRBD2 might be the D (5 bases). Trimming removed 5 bases from V and 12 bases from J, with 11 bases in between. Germline V lookup: CDR1 DFQATT, CDR2 SNEGSKA (reference sequence). The CDR3 is 10 amino acids. The CDR3 is CSAYFGDQYF. As DNA, the CDR3 is TGCAGTGCTTACTTCGGGGATCAGTACTTC.

This clonotype has just a few counts. The V call is TRBV29-1, the J call TRBJ2-2, with D perhaps being TRBD1 or TRBD2 (5 bases each). Germline V gives CDR1 SQVTM, CDR2 ANQGSEA. Trimming shortened V by 6 bases and J by 4 bases, and 18 bases separated the two germline ends. The CDR3 totals 15 residues. CDR3 loop: CSVESVGTTTGELFF. The CDR3 bases are TGCAGCGTAGAAAGCGTGGGGACCACCACCGGGGAGCTGTTTTTT.

This clonotype was counted many times. The rearrangement uses TRBV4-3 and TRBJ2-7; 7 positions match TRBD1. Looked up from germline, CDR1 is LGHNA and CDR2 is YSLEER. This CDR3 has 13 residues. V lost 2 bases, J lost 6 bases, and 4 bases stayed unmatched. The CDR3 nucleotides are TGCGCCAGCAGCCAACACGACAGGGCCGAGCAGTACTTC. It codes for CASSQHDRAEQYF.

In this sample, this clonotype turned up a few times. The chain recombines TRBV10-3 with TRBJ2-1; a possible D gene is TRBD2 (5 bases). V was clipped by 0 bases and J by 5 bases, with 14 bases between them. This CDR3 has 16 amino acids. CDR1 is ENHRY, CDR2 SYGVKD, per germline. Here the CDR3 DNA reads TGTGCCATCAGTGAGTCTTTCGACTACCCAAACAATGAGCAGTTCTTC. Translation: CAISESFDYPNNEQFF.

The V call is TRBV4-3, the J call TRBJ2-1; D call uncertain. In germline, CDR1 is LGHNA, CDR2 YSLEER. This CDR3 region has 16 residues. V dropped 1 base and J dropped 3 bases, with 13 bases sitting between them. CDR3 residues: CASSQGGPGDYNEQFF. The CDR3 DNA reads as TGCGCCAGCAGCCAAGGTGGGCCCGGAGACTACAATGAGCAGTTCTTC.

Ten or more counts support this clonotype. This chain uses TRBV19 with TRBJ2-1, with TRBD2 identical over 13 bases. Trimming cost V 6 bases and J 3 bases; bases outside gene matches: 2. Germline-derived CDR1 and CDR2 are LNHDA and SQIVND (reference sequence). The CDR3 covers 15 residues. This CDR3 is CASSGTSGDYNEQFF. The CDR3 region has the DNA TGTGCCAGTAGCGGGACTAGCGGGGACTACAATGAGCAGTTCTTC.

Ten or more counts support this clonotype. CDR3 region: CASSHPGTGVGEQFF. The CDR3 nucleotides are TGTGCCAGCAGCCATCCCGGGACAGGGGTAGGTGAGCAGTTCTTC. The chain uses TRBV3-1 and TRBJ2-1; the match to TRBD1 covers 10 bases. This CDR3 has 15 residues. V gave up 3 bases and J gave up 9 bases; unmatched junction bases: 8. Per germline, CDR1 LGHDT and CDR2 YNNKEL (reference sequence).

This clonotype was seen ten or more times. The gene calls are TRBV7-9 and TRBJ2-5, with 12 bases aligning to TRBD2. Germline CDR1 and CDR2: SEHNR and FQNEAQ (reference sequence). V shed 4 bases, J shed 4 bases, and the junction held 7 bases outside the gene matches. The CDR3 is 16 residues long. The CDR3 nucleotides are TGTGCCAGCAGCTCCGAGACTAGCGGGAGTCCAGAGACCCAGTACTTC. Protein product: CASSSETSGSPETQYF. The whole variable domain, remainder taken from reference TRBV7-9 and TRBJ2-5, is DTGVSQNPRHKITKRGQNVTFRCDPISEHNRLYWYRQTLGQGPEFLTYFQNEAQLEKSRLLSDRFSAERPKGSFSTLEIQRTEQGDSAMYLCASSSETSGSPETQYFGPGTRLLVL.

The V call is TRBV20-1, the J call TRBJ2-7; TRBD1 matches at 7 bases. Trimming took 6 bases from V and 3 from J; bases not matched to a gene: 11. The V gene's germline CDR1 is DFQATT and CDR2 SNEGSKA (reference sequence). This CDR3 has 14 amino acids. The CDR3 region has the DNA TGCAGTGCGCGTCCAGGGGGTCATGTCTACGAGCAGTACTTC. Its translation is CSARPGGHVYEQYF.

This clonotype came up many times. The chain couples TRBV15 to TRBJ1-2; D call uncertain. The V and J ends lost 0 bases and 7 bases respectively, with 9 bases between them. In germline, CDR1 is LNHNV, CDR2 YYDKDF (reference sequence). This CDR3 spans 13 amino acids. The CDR3 reads CATSRDLSSGYTF. CDR3 sequence (DNA): TGTGCCACCAGCAGAGATCTAAGTTCTGGCTACACCTTC.

A few counts support this clonotype. The rearrangement links TRBV7-9 to TRBJ2-3; TRBD2 might be the D (6 bases). The CDR3 is made up of 16 amino acids. Germline V gene lookup returns CDR1 SEHNR and CDR2 FQNEAQ (reference sequence). V gave up 4 bases and J gave up 2 bases, with 16 bases separating them. The CDR3 sequence: CASSWWRDRLTDTQYF. The CDR3 coding sequence is TGTGCCAGCAGCTGGTGGAGGGACCGACTCACAGATACGCAGTATTTT.

The J gene is TRBJ2-3, the V gene TRBV19, with 8 bases identical to TRBD2. Unmatched junction bases numbered 5, after V lost 2 bases and J lost 4 bases. Germline V lookup: CDR1 LNHDA, CDR2 SQIVND (reference sequence). This CDR3 is 15 amino acids long. The DNA for the CDR3 is TGTGCCAGTAGTATATCAGCGGGAGCTTCAGATACGCAGTATTTT. Its translation: CASSISAGASDTQYF.

This clonotype was found many times. This sequence joins TRBV20-1 and TRBJ2-5, with D maybe TRBD1 (6 bases). CDR1 and CDR2 (germline): DFQATT, SNEGSKA (reference sequence). The CDR3 loop spans 14 amino acids. Trimming left V 3 bases short and J 2 bases short, with 13 bases between. The CDR3 DNA reads as TGCAGTGCTAGGGTAACAGGGAAGCAAGAGACCCAGTACTTC. The encoded protein is CSARVTGKQETQYF.

This clonotype was picked up many times. The chain recombines TRBV12-3 or TRBV12-4 with TRBJ1-6; a possible D gene is TRBD1 (6 bases). V lost 6 bases to trimming and J lost 11 bases, with 14 bases between them. The CDR3 consists of 13 residues. The CDR3: CASSLDTGPPLHF. DNA of the CDR3: TGTGCCAGCAGCCTGGATACAGGGCCACCCCTCCACTTT.

This clonotype appeared many times. This chain uses TRBV5-1 with TRBJ1-1; maybe TRBD1 (6 bases). The CDR3 runs 16 residues. V was pared by 0 bases and J by 1 base, with 13 bases between. The germline V gene has CDR1 SGHRS and CDR2 YFSETQ. The CDR3 loop reads CASSLAPIRGNTEAFF. In DNA form, the CDR3 reads TGCGCCAGCAGCTTGGCACCTATCAGGGGGAACACTGAAGCTTTCTTT.

This clonotype was observed many times. DNA for the CDR3: TGTGCCAGTACAGCCCGAGGGGGGGGCACAGATACGCAGTATTTT. Translation: CASTARGGGTDTQYF. The chain joins TRBV12-3 or TRBV12-4 to TRBJ2-3; D perhaps matches TRBD2 (7 bases). V lost 9 bases and J 1 base, leaving 17 bases between the germline ends. The CDR3 contains 15 residues.